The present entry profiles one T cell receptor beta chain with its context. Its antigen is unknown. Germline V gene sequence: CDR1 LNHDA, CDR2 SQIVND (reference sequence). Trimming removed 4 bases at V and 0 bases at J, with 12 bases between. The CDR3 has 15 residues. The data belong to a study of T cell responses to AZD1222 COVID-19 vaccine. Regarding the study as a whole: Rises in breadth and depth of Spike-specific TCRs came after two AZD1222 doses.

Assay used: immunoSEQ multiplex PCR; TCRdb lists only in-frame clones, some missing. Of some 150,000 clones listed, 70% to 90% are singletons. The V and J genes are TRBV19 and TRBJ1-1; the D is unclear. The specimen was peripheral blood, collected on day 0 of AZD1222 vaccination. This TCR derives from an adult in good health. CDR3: CASSTQLNMNTEAFF. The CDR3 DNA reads TGTGCCAGTAGTACCCAACTCAACATGAACACTGAAGCTTTCTTT.